This TCR beta chain came from a study of T cells in Graves' hyperthyroidism and ophthalmopathy. There are many counts of this clonotype. Its antigen remains unknown. Trimming pared 5 bases from V and 4 bases from J, leaving 9 bases between. CDR1 and CDR2 from the germline V gene are SGHAT and FQNNGV. This CDR3 is built from 12 residues. Broader study findings: Using 13 V-J features, a model discriminated ophthalmopathy from stable hyperthyroidism. In the blood, most expanded thyroid clonotypes above 0.001 appeared as well.

RNA transcripts served as the template for amplifying TCR beta CDR3 regions. During a first-round RT-PCR of the TCR CDR3, the HTBI primer set was used. TCRdb itself ran the multiplex PCR reads through MiXCR, one entry per CDR3 protein. The data contain 500,000 to 600,000 distinct CDR3 sequences, about 45% of them seen just once; the ten biggest clones take up roughly 19%. The sequencing sample was made of peripheral blood or thyroid tissue (not recorded which). This receptor was taken from an adult woman with Graves' disease, either hyperthyroidism or ophthalmopathy (not recorded which). The chain uses TRBV11-2 and TRBJ2-7, with unresolved D. The CDR3 spells CASSQGWYEQYF. The CDR3 DNA follows: TGTGCCAGCAGCCAAGGGTGGTACGAGCAGTACTTC.